One sample yielded the 21 T cell receptor beta chains listed below, sequenced in a study of shared clonotypes between healthy human individuals. Here immunoSEQ multiplex PCR was the method, and the copy in TCRdb shows in-frame clones only, minus some. The sample comprises 2 million to 2.5 million clones, around 92% of which are singletons, and about 0.36% rests with the top ten. The sequenced sample consisted of naive CD4+ T cells from PBMCs. The subset: CD45RA+ positively selected. These TCRs come from a man aged 18 to 29 in good health. Some clones in this sample may be carry-over from other donors' samples.

The chain employs TRBV7-3 and TRBJ2-4; 13 nucleotides agree with TRBD2. The germline V gene encodes CDR1 SGHTA and CDR2 FQGTGA. Trimming cost V 5 bases and J 6 bases; bases outside gene matches: 7. This CDR3 region has 16 residues. CDR3 nucleotides: TGTGCCAGCAGCCTTGAAAGACTAGCGGGAGGAAACATTCAGTACTTC. The encoded protein is CASSLERLAGGNIQYF.

This clone was counted between two and nine times. The chain has TRBV2 and TRBJ2-7; D unresolved. CDR3 length: 11 amino acids. The germline gives CDR1 SNHLY, CDR2 FYNNEI. V gave up 2 bases and J gave up 7 bases, with 6 bases separating them. The CDR3, as DNA: TGTGCCAGCAGTGAACTTAGTGAGCAGTACTTC. Protein sequence: CASSELSEQYF.

In this sample, this clone turned up once. The same CDR3 also results from other DNA sequences found in this sample. The chain employs TRBV2 and TRBJ2-5, with 7 positions matching TRBD1. The CDR3 has 13 amino acids. CDR1 SNHLY and CDR2 FYNNEI come from the germline V gene. V gave up 3 bases and J gave up 5 bases; unmatched junction bases: 3. This CDR3 reads CASSDVGGETQYF. The CDR3 DNA reads TGTGCCAGCAGTGACGTAGGGGGCGAGACCCAGTACTTC.

This chain links TRBV2 with TRBJ2-2, with D perhaps given as TRBD1 or TRBD2 (5 bases each). Per the germline V gene, CDR1 is SNHLY and CDR2 is FYNNEI. The germline V and J ends were trimmed by 8 bases and 2 bases, with 15 bases remaining between them. This CDR3 is 15 amino acids long. CDR3 sequence: CASGGVGVNTGELFF. CDR3 coding DNA: TGTGCCAGCGGGGGAGTCGGGGTCAACACCGGGGAGCTGTTTTTT.

In DNA, the CDR3 is TGTGCCAGCAGTTTAGGCATGCCTTTCTACGAGCAGTACTTC. The encoded protein is CASSLGMPFYEQYF. The chain carries TRBV28 and TRBJ2-7; D unresolved. With 2 bases removed from V and 3 bases from J, the gap between germline ends came to 11 bases. This CDR3 has 14 residues. Germline CDR1 MDHEN, CDR2 SYDVKM.

The chain joins TRBV7-2 to TRBJ2-3; 10 bases are shared with TRBD2. This CDR3 contains 15 residues. V trimming: 2 bases; J trimming: 4 bases; junction bases outside the gene matches: 3. CDR1 and CDR2 from the germline V gene are SGHTA and FQGNSA. Here the CDR3 DNA reads TGTGCCAGCAGCTTACTAGCGGGAGACGCAGATACGCAGTATTTT. Amino acid sequence: CASSLLAGDADTQYF.

This clone occurred once. The V call is TRBV7-2, the J call TRBJ2-7; possibly TRBD2 for D (6 bases). With 3 bases removed from V and 0 bases from J, the gap between germline ends came to 12 bases. The CDR3 loop spans 15 amino acids. Germline loops: CDR1 SGHTA, CDR2 FQGNSA. CDR3 sequence (DNA): TGTGCCAGCAGCTTCAGGAGGGACTTCTCCTACGAGCAGTACTTC. Residues: CASSFRRDFSYEQYF.

The CDR3 protein is CASSAGQGLTKNIQYF. The CDR3 nucleotides are TGCGCCAGCAGCGCGGGACAGGGGTTAACCAAAAACATTCAGTACTTC. This chain connects TRBV5-1 to TRBJ2-4; 10 nucleotides agree with TRBD1. The germline gives CDR1 SGHRS, CDR2 YFSETQ. This CDR3 has 16 amino acids. V gave up 4 bases and J gave up 2 bases; unmatched junction bases: 6.

The chain combines TRBV10-1 with TRBJ2-1, with 9 positions matching TRBD2. The CDR3 consists of 14 residues. Germline CDR1 WNHNN, CDR2 SYGVQD (reference sequence). Trimming at V came to 5 bases and at J to 7 bases, leaving 6 bases not matched to a gene. The chain's CDR3 is CASSFSGSENEQFF. CDR3 nucleotides: TGCGCCAGCAGTTTTAGCGGGAGTGAGAATGAGCAGTTCTTC.

The chain links TRBV11-2 to TRBJ2-3; 11 positions agree with TRBD2. The germline V gene has CDR1 SGHAT and CDR2 FQNNGV. V was clipped by 6 bases and J by 3 bases; unmatched bases: 5. CDR3 length: 15 amino acids. The CDR3 DNA sequence: TGTGCCAGCAGATTACTAGCGGGAGTTACAGATACGCAGTATTTT. Encoded protein: CASRLLAGVTDTQYF.

The chain recombines TRBV25-1 with TRBJ2-5, with D uncertain. The length of the CDR3 is 11 residues. Germline CDR1 and CDR2: MGHDK and SYGVNS. Trimming stripped 5 bases from V and 14 bases from J, with 15 bases between. The CDR3 region is CASSLDPGEYF. Written as DNA, the CDR3 is TGTGCCAGCAGTCTCGACCCTGGAGAATACTTC.

This chain links TRBV28 with TRBJ2-7; the D is unclear. V dropped 3 bases and J dropped 6 bases, with 9 bases sitting between them. This CDR3 is 12 amino acids long. From germline, CDR1 is MDHEN and CDR2 SYDVKM. The CDR3 DNA reads TGTGCCAGCAGTTTGAAGGTAATCGAGCAGTACTTC. Residues: CASSLKVIEQYF.

V and J are TRBV6-5 and TRBJ2-5; TRBD2 is a possible D gene (5 bases). The germline V gene encodes CDR1 MNHEY and CDR2 SVGAGI. The CDR3 covers 15 residues. Trimming shortened V by 2 bases and J by 5 bases, and 15 bases separated the two germline ends. The DNA for the CDR3 is TGTGCCAGCAGTTACGGGCTAGCTGAAGGGGAGACCCAGTACTTC. Translated, it gives CASSYGLAEGETQYF.

The count of this clone is one. The chain links TRBV5-1 to TRBJ2-2, with unresolved D. V dropped 1 base and J dropped 1 base, with 8 bases sitting between them. The CDR3 covers 15 residues. Germline CDR1 is SGHRS and CDR2 is YFSETQ. CDR3 loop: CASSLMQMNTGELFF. In nucleotides, the CDR3 is TGCGCCAGCAGCTTGATGCAAATGAACACCGGGGAGCTGTTTTTT.

The chain has TRBV7-6 and TRBJ1-5; 7 bases are shared with TRBD1. V shed 5 bases and J 3 bases; nucleotides not matched to a gene: 7. The CDR3 sequence is 15 residues long. CDR1 SGHVS and CDR2 FNYEAQ come from the germline V gene. The CDR3 protein is CASSLEGALNQPQHF. CDR3 coding DNA: TGTGCCAGCAGCCTAGAGGGGGCCCTCAATCAGCCCCAGCATTTT. The full variable domain, completed using reference TRBV7-6 and TRBJ1-5, is GAGVSQSPRYKVTKRGQDVALRCDPISGHVSLYWYRQALGQGPEFLTYFNYEAQQDKSGLPNDRFSAERPEGSISTLTIQRTEQRDSAMYRCASSLEGALNQPQHFGDGTRLSIL.

V usage is TRBV25-1 and J usage is TRBJ2-3, with TRBD1 matching 7 bases. The V and J ends lost 10 bases and 2 bases, in that order; junction bases with no gene match: 6. This CDR3 comprises 13 residues. Germline CDR1 MGHDK, CDR2 SYGVNS. The CDR3 here is CATMGQITDTQYF. The CDR3 DNA follows: TGTGCCACCATGGGACAGATCACAGATACGCAGTATTTT.

V is TRBV9 and J is TRBJ2-2, with TRBD1 identical over 12 bases. This CDR3 is 17 amino acids long. V lost 4 bases, J lost 7 bases, and 11 bases stayed unmatched. Germline values: CDR1 SGDLS, CDR2 YYNGEE. The CDR3 DNA sequence: TGTGCCAGCAGCCCCCCCGGGACAGGGGGCGAGAGCGGGGAGCTGTTTTTT. This translates into CASSPPGTGGESGELFF.

Of note for this clone: This sample includes further DNA sequences coding for the same CDR3. The chain recombines TRBV5-1 with TRBJ2-1, with TRBD2 as a possible D gene (6 bases). From germline, CDR1 is SGHRS and CDR2 YFSETQ. With 0 bases removed from V and 10 bases from J, the gap between germline ends came to 14 bases. The CDR3 totals 14 residues. In nucleotides, the CDR3 is TGCGCCAGCAGCTTGGACGGCGGCCGGGGGGAGCAGTTCTTC. Translating it yields CASSLDGGRGEQFF.

Details on this clone: Within the sample, other DNA sequences also encode this same CDR3. CDR3 region: CASTGSNQPQHF. The CDR3 region has the DNA TGTGCCAGCACAGGGTCGAATCAGCCCCAGCATTTT. This chain links TRBV2 with TRBJ1-5; possible D gene TRBD1, 5 bases. Germline V gene lookup returns CDR1 SNHLY and CDR2 FYNNEI. The CDR3 has 12 amino acids. Trimming left V 7 bases short and J 4 bases short, with 8 bases between. The full variable domain, its missing parts supplied by reference TRBV2 and TRBJ1-5, is EPEVTQTPSHQVTQMGQEVILRCVPISNHLYFYWYRQILGQKVEFLVSFYNNEISEKSEIFDDQFSVERPDGSNFTLKIRSTKLEDSAMYFCASTGSNQPQHFGDGTRLSIL.

The CDR3: CASGRDSYGYTF. As DNA, the CDR3 is TGTGCCAGCGGCCGGGACAGCTATGGCTACACCTTC. The genes are TRBV7-2 and TRBJ1-2; 7 bases line up with TRBD1. Unmatched junction bases numbered 4, after V lost 8 bases and J lost 4 bases. This CDR3 region has 12 residues. Germline V gene data show CDR1 as SGHTA and CDR2 as FQGNSA.

V gene TRBV6-4 combines with J gene TRBJ1-1; unclear D gene. Looked up from germline, CDR1 is MRHNA and CDR2 is SNTAGT. CDR3 length: 14 amino acids. The V gene lost 2 bases and the J gene lost 2 bases, with 9 bases spanning the gap. The CDR3 bases are TGTGCCAGCAGTGACAATAGGGCCAACACTGAAGCTTTCTTT. Amino acids: CASSDNRANTEAFF.